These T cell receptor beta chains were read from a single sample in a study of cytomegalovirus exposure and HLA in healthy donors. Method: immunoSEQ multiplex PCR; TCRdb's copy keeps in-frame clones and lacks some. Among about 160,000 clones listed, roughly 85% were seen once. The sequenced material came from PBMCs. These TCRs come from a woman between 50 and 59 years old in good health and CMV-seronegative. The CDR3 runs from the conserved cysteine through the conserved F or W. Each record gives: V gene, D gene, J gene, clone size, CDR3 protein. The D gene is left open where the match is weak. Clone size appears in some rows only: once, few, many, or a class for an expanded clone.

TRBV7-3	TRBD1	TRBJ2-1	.	CASSLRQGTYNEQFF
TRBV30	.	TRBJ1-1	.	CAWSVRRFGEAFF
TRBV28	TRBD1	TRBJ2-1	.	CASKLGTDSYNEQFF
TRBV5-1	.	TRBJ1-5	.	CASSLVFGNQPQHF
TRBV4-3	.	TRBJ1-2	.	CASSQDAGAGGYTF
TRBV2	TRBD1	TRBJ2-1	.	CASRTGGSYNEQFF
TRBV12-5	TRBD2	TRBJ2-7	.	CASGLTRGMREGEAQYF
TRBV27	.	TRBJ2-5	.	CASSFLGSGGETQYF
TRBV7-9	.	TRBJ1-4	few	CASSPPRGGQNEKLFF
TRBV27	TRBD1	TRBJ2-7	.	CASSFRGLEQYF
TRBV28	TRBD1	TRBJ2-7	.	CASSLYFGTGQHWGTYEQYF
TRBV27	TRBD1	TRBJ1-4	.	CASSGQGVGEKLFF
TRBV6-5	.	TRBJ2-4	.	CASSSNGAGKTIQYF
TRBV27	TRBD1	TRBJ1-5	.	CASSAWTGGQPQHF
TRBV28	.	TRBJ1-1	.	CASKTSGTEAFF
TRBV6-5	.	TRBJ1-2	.	CASSYWGSNYGYTF
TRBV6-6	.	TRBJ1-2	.	CASSPQGNYGYTF
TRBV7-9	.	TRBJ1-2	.	CASSSDASGGAYGYTF
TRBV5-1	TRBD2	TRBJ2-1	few	CASSFSVLAAYNEQFF
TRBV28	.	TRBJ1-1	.	CASSLVGGTEAFF
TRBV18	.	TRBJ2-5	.	CASSPGQTQETQYF
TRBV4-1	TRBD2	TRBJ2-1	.	CASKPLAGDYNEQFF
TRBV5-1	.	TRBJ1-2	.	CASSPAERGSGYTF
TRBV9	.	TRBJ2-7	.	CASTPRGGRFYEQYF
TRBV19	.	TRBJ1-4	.	CASSKRGGDEKLFF
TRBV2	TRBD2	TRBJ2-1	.	CASRGRTSGSSNEQFF
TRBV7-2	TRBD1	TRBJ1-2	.	CASSSGQGGIYGYTF
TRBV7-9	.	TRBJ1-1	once	CASSGTARNTEAFF
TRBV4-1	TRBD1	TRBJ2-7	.	CASSQDGTGYEQYF
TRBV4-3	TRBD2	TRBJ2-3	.	CASSAGGPPDTQYF
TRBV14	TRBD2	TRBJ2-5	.	CASSLLTSGRAGETQYF
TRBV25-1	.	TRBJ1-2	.	CASSELEYYGYTF
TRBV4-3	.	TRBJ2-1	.	CASSQEGAPYNEQFF
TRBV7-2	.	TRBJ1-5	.	CASSFGQSNQPQHF
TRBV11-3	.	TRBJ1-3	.	CASSLVRVGSGNTIYF
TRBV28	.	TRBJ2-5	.	CASSLGQPETQYF
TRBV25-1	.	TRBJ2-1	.	CASSVRGPRGNEQFF
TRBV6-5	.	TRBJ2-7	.	CASSPWGNSYEQYF
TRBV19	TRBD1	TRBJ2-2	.	CASSSRDRGLLGTGELFF
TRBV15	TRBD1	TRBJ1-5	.	CATSRRNQDRPRRNQPQHF
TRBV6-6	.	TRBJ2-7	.	CASSYKSDSSYEQYF
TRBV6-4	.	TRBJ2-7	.	CASFLPEDEQYF
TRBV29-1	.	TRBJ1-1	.	CSVDRANTEAFF
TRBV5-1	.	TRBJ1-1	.	CASSLESGVGMNTEAFF
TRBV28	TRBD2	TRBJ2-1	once	CASSPPGGAYNEQFF
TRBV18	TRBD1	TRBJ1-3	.	CASSPRTGDPGNTIYF
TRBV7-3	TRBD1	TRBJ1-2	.	CASSLIGDSGYTF
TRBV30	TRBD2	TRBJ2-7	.	CAWRGLAGSSYEQYF
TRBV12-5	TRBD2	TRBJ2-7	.	CASGSVRLAGFSYEQYF
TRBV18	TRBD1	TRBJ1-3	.	CASSPSPGQAGNTIYF
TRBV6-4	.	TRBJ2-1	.	CASSDSIQVPFPNNYNEQFF
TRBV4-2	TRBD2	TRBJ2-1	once	CASSRGLVLEQFF
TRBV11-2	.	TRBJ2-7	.	CASSLNRAYEQYF
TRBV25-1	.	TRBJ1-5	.	CASSESGSRYNSNQPQHF
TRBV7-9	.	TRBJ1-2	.	CASSSPEFVGYTF